What follows is one T cell receptor (beta chain) and its context. Original data processing: Estimates of nucleated cell counts were drawn from the amplification of reference gene primers. Using immunoSEQ multiplex PCR, the repertoire was profiled, and TCRdb retains in-frame clones only, with some absent. D and trimming come from the DNA, and the V and J calls and clone size come from that table. The sample includes 250,000 to 350,000 clones, over 75% of them seen just once. These data belong to a study of blood T cell repertoires in COVID-19. This CDR3 region has 17 residues. Trimming removed 0 bases from V and 4 bases from J; junction bases left unmatched: 8. Germline CDR1 is LNHNV and CDR2 is YYDKDF (reference sequence).

Material for sequencing was peripheral blood. This clonotype was obtained from a woman aged 55-70 years with acute or convalescent COVID-19. The rearrangement joins TRBV15 to TRBJ2-1; TRBD2 matches 8 bases. CDR3 sequence reads: CATSRDIGLAGYNEQFF. CDR3 in DNA: TGTGCCACCAGCAGAGATATTGGGCTAGCGGGTTACAATGAGCAGTTCTTC.